This TCR beta chain comes out of a study of T cells after yellow fever vaccination. Study conclusions and caveats: A faster peak, day 5 versus 15, was reached by the weaker secondary response. Most primary-vaccination clones reappeared after the booster (about 97% CD4, about 88% CD8). The CD4 and CD8 compartments had a small share of their clonotypes in common.

This clonotype was counted a single time. The target antigen is unknown. This sequence may be a read error, since a much larger clone differs from it by one base. The germline V gene has CDR1 SEHNR and CDR2 FQNEAQ (reference sequence). This CDR3 is 14 amino acids long. TCRdb analysed the 5' RACE reads with MiXCR anew, one entry per CDR3 protein. The table includes about 140,000 distinct CDR3 sequences, 6.6% detected once. This receptor was obtained from a young man who received the YFV17D yellow fever vaccine. The starting material was CD4+ T cells sorted from PBMCs, obtained 10 days after the yellow fever booster vaccination. The chain uses TRBV7-9 and TRBJ1-4; D is undetermined. CDR3 sequence: CASSLSVTNEELFF. The CDR3 DNA reads as TGTGCCAGCAGCTTAAGTGTAACTAATGAAGAACTGTTTTTT.